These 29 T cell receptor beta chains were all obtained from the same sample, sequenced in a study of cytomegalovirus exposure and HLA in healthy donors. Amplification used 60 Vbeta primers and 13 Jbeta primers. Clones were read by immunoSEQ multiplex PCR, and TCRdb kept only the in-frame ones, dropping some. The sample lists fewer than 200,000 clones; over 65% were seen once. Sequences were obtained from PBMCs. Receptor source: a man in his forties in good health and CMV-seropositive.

The CDR3 loop reads CASRLMDTQYF. CDR3 nucleotide sequence: TGTGCCAGCAGACTAATGGATACGCAGTATTTT. The V and J genes are TRBV6-5 and TRBJ2-3; no definite D call. V shed 6 bases and J shed 6 bases, with 7 bases lying between them. The CDR3 has 11 residues. Germline values: CDR1 MNHEY, CDR2 SVGAGI.

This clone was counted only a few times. CDR3 sequence (DNA): TGTGCCAGCGGGGCGGGGGGCACAGATACGCAGTATTTT. This translates into CASGAGGTDTQYF. V and J are TRBV7-8 and TRBJ2-3; 7 positions match TRBD2. CDR3 length: 13 residues. Germline-derived CDR1 and CDR2 are SGHVS and FQNEAQ. With V trimmed by 8 bases and J by 1 base, 3 bases remained unmatched.

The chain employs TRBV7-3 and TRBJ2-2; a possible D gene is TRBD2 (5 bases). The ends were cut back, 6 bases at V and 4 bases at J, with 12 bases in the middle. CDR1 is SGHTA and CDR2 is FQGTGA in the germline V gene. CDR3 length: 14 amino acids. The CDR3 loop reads CASRDTSSTGELFF. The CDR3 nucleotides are TGTGCCAGCAGAGATACTAGTTCCACCGGGGAGCTGTTTTTT.

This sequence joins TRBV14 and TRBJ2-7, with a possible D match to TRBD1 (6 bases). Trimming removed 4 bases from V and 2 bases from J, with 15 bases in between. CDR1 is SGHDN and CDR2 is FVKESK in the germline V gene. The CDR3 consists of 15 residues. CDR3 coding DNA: TGTGCCAGCAGCCGTTTCCGGGACACTACCTACGAGCAGTACTTC. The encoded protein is CASSRFRDTTYEQYF.

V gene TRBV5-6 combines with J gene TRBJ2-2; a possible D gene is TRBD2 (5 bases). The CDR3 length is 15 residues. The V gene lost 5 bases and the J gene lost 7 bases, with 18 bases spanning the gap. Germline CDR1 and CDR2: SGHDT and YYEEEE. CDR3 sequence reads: CASSLSWSRGGELFF. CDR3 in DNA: TGTGCCAGCAGTCTATCCTGGTCCCGGGGCGGGGAGCTGTTTTTT. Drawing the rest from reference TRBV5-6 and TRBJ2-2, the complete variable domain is DAGVTQSPTHLIKTRGQQVTLRCSPKSGHDTVSWYQQALGQGPQFIFQYYEEEERQRGNFPDRFSGHQFPNYSSELNVNALLLGDSALYLCASSLSWSRGGELFFGEGSRLTVL.

The CDR3 here is CAWKGQHNSPLHF. The CDR3 DNA sequence: TGTGCCTGGAAAGGACAGCATAATTCACCCCTCCACTTT. The gene calls are TRBV30 and TRBJ1-6, with a weak D call TRBD1 (6 bases). The length of the CDR3 is 13 residues. CDR1 and CDR2 (germline): GTSNPN, SVGIG (reference sequence). Trimming took 4 bases from V and 5 from J, leaving 9 bases between them.

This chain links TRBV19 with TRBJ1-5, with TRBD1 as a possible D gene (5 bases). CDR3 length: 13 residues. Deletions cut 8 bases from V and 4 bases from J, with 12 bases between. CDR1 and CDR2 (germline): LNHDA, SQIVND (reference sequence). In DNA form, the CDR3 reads TGTGCCAGTTCCAGGGTAACTAATCAGCCCCAGCATTTT. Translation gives CASSRVTNQPQHF.

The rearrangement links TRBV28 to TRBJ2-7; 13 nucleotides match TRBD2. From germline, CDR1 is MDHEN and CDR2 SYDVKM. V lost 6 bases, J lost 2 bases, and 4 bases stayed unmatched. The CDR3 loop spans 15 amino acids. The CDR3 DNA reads TGTGCCAGCAGGCCCACTAGCGGGGGGGCCTACGAGCAGTACTTC. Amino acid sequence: CASRPTSGGAYEQYF.

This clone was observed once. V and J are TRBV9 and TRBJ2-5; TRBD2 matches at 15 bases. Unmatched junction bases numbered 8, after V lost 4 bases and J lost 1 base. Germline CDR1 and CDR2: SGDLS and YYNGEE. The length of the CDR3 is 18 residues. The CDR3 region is CASSPGLAGGPGQETQYF. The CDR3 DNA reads TGTGCCAGCAGCCCAGGACTAGCGGGGGGGCCGGGCCAAGAGACCCAGTACTTC.

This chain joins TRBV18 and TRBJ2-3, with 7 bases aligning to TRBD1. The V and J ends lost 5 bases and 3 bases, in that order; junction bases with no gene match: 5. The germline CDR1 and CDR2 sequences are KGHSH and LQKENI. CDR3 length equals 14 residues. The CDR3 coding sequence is TGTGCCAGCTCAGAGGGGGCGAGTACAGATACGCAGTATTTT. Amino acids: CASSEGASTDTQYF.

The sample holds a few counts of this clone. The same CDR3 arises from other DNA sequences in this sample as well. CDR3 nucleotide sequence: TGTGCCAGCAGTTACTCGGGCAGGAACACTGAAGCTTTCTTT. Translated: CASSYSGRNTEAFF. V and J are TRBV6-6 and TRBJ1-1; unclear D gene. Per the germline V gene, CDR1 is MNHNY and CDR2 is SVGAGI (reference sequence). The CDR3 consists of 14 residues. V dropped 0 bases and J dropped 1 base, with 6 bases sitting between them.

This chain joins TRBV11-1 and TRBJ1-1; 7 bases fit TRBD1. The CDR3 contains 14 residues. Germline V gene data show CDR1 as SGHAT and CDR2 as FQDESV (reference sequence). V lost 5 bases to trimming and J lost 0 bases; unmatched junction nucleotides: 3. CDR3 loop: CASSTTGLNTEAFF. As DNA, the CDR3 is TGTGCCAGCAGCACGACAGGGTTGAACACTGAAGCTTTCTTT.

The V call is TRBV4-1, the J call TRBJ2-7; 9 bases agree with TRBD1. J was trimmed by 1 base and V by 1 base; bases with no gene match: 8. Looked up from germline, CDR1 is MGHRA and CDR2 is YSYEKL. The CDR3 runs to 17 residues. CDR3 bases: TGCGCCAGCAGCCAAGGTTTACAGGGGGCCAGTTCCTACGAGCAGTACTTC. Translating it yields CASSQGLQGASSYEQYF.

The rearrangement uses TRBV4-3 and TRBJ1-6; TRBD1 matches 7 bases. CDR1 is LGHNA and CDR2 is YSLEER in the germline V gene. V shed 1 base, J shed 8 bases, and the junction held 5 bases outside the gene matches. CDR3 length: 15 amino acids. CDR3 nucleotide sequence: TGCGCCAGCAGCCAAGGTAGGGGGCTACATTCACCCCTCCACTTT. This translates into CASSQGRGLHSPLHF.

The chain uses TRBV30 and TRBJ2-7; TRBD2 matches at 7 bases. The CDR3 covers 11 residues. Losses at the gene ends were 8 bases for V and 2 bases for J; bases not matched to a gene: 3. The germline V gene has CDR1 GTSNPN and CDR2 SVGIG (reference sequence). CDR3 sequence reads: CAIGTTYEQYF. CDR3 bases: TGTGCCATCGGGACTACCTACGAGCAGTACTTC.

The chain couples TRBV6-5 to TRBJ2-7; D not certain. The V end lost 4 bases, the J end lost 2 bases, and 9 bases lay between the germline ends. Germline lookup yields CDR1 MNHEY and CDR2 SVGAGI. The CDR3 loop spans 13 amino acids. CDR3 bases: TGTGCCAGCAGTTTTCACAGTACCTACGAGCAGTACTTC. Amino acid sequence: CASSFHSTYEQYF.

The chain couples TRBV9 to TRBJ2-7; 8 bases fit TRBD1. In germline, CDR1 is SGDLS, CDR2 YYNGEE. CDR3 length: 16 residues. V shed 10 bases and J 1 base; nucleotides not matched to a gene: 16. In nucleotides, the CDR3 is TGTGCCTCCTCGACAGGGGTGGGGACCTTTTCCTACGAGCAGTACTTC. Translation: CASSTGVGTFSYEQYF.

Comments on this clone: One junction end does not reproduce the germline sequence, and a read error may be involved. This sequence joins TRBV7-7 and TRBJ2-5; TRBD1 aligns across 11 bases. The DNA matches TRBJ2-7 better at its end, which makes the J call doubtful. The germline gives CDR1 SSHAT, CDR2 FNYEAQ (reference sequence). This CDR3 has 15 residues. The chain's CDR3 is CASSSGTGGFYEQYF. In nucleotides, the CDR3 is TGTGCTAGCAGCTCCGGGACAGGGGGTTTCTACGAGCAGTACTTC.

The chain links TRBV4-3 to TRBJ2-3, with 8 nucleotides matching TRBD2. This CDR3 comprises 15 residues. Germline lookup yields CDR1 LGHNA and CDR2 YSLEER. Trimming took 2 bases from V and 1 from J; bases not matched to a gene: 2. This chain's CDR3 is CASSQSGGRTDTQYF. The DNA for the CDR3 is TGCGCCAGCAGCCAAAGCGGGGGCCGCACAGATACGCAGTATTTT.

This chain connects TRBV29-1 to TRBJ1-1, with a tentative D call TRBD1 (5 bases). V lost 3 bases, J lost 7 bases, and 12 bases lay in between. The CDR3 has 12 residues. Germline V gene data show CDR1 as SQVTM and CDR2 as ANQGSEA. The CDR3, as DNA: TGCAGCGTTGATGGGCAGGGTGATGAAGCTTTCTTT. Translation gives CSVDGQGDEAFF. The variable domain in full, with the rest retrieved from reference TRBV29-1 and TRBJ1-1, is SAVISQKPSRDICQRGTSLTIQCQVDSQVTMMFWYRQQPGQSLTLIATANQGSEATYESGFVIDKFPISRPNLTFSTLTVSNMSPEDSSIYLCSVDGQGDEAFFGQGTRLTVV.

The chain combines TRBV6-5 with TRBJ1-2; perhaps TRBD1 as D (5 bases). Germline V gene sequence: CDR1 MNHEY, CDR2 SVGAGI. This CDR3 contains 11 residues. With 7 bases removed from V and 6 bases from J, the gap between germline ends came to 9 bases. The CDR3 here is CASTKGNGYTF. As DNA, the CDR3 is TGTGCCAGCACTAAGGGGAATGGCTACACCTTC.

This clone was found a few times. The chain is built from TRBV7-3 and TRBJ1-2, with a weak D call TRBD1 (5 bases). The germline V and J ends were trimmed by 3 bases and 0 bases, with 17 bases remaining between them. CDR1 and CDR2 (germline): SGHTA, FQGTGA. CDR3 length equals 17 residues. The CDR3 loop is CASSLGRCRIANYGYTF. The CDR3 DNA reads TGTGCCAGCAGCTTGGGGCGGTGCCGAATAGCTAACTATGGCTACACCTTC.

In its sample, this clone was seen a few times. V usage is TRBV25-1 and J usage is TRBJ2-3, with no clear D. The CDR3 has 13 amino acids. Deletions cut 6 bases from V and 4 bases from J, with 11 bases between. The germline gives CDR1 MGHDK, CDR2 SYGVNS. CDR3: CASSRSVADTQYF. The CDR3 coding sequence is TGTGCCAGCAGCCGCTCGGTGGCAGATACGCAGTATTTT.

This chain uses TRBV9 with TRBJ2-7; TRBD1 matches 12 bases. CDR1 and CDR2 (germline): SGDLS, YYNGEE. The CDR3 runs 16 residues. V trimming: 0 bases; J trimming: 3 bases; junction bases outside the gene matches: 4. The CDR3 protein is CASSVGGQGAGYEQYF. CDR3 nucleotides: TGTGCCAGCAGCGTAGGGGGACAGGGGGCTGGCTACGAGCAGTACTTC.

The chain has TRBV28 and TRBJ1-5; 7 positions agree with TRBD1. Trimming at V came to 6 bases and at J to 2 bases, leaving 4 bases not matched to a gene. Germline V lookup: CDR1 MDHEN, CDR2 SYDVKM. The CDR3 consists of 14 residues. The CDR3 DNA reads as TGTGCCAGCAGCCCTGACAGGGGCAATCAGCCCCAGCATTTT. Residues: CASSPDRGNQPQHF.

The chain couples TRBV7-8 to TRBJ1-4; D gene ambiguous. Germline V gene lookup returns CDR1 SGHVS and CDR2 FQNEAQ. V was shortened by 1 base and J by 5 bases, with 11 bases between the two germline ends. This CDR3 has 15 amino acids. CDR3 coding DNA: TGTGCCAGCAGCTTAGTGTGGGCTTCGAATGAAAAACTGTTTTTT. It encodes CASSLVWASNEKLFF. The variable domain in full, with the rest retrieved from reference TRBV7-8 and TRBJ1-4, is GAGVSQSPRYKVAKRGQDVALRCDPISGHVSLFWYQQALGQGPEFLTYFQNEAQLDKSGLPSDRFFAERPEGSVSTLKIQRTQQEDSAVYLCASSLVWASNEKLFFGSGTQLSVL.

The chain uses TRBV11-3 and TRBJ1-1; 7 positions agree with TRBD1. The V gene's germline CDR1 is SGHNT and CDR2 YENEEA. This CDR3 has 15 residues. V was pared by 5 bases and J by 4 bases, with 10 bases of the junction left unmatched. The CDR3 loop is CASSADPGGSTEAFF. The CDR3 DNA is TGTGCCAGCAGCGCAGACCCAGGGGGGAGCACTGAAGCTTTCTTT. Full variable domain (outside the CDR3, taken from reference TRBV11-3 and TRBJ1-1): EAGVVQSPRYKIIEKKQPVAFWCNPISGHNTLYWYLQNLGQGPELLIRYENEEAVDDSQLPKDRFSAERLKGVDSTLKIQPAELGDSAVYLCASSADPGGSTEAFFGQGTRLTVV.

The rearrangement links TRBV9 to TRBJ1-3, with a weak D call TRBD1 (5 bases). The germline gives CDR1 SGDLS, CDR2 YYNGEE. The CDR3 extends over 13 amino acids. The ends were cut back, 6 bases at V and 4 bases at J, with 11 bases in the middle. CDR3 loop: CASNPAGGNTIYF. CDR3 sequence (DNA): TGTGCCAGCAATCCGGCAGGGGGAAACACCATATATTTT.

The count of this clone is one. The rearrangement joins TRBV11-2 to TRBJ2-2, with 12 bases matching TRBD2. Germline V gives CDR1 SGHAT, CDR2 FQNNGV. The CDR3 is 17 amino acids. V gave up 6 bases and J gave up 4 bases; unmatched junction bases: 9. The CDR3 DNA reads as TGTGCCAGCAGACTACTAGCGGGGGGCCCGGGCACCGGGGAGCTGTTTTTT. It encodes CASRLLAGGPGTGELFF.